This T cell receptor beta chain was documented in a study of T-cell memory formation after mild COVID-19. Looking at the study overall: Largely donor-specific TCR clusters were found. Study-level results: Second-wave clones reaching peak frequency on day 37 lacked confirmed SARS-CoV-2 specificity. Clones that contracted from day 15 to 85 had balanced CD4/CD8; later expanders were CD4+ biased. Pre-infection memory contained some responding clones, which suggested that cross-reactive memory had joined.

Comments on this clonotype: Its antigen is as yet unknown.

TCRdb re-analysed the 5' RACE reads in MiXCR, keeping a single row per CDR3 protein. The table has hundreds of thousands of distinct CDR3 sequences, 23% seen once. With V trimmed by 2 bases and J by 6 bases, 8 bases remained unmatched. Germline V gene data show CDR1 as SGHDT and CDR2 as YYEEEE. The CDR3 totals 14 residues. V usage is TRBV5-6 and J usage is TRBJ2-7, with TRBD2 matching over 7 bases. The receptor was isolated from an adult woman who had mild COVID-19 (a few samples of this study predate the infection). Cell type and time point are not known. Material for sequencing was PBMCs or a T cell subset sorted from them (not recorded which). The CDR3 region is CASSLVSGTTEQYF. For the CDR3, the DNA is TGTGCCAGCAGCTTAGTTTCCGGGACTACCGAGCAGTACTTC.